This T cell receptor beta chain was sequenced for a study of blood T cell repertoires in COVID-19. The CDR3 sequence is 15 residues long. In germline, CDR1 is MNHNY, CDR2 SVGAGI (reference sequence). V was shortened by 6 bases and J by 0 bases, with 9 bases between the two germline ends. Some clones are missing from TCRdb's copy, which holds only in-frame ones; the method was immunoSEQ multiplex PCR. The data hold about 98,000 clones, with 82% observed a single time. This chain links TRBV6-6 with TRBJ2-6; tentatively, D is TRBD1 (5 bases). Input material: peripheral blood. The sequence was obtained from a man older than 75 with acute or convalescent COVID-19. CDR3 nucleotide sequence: TGTGCCAGCAGCTTCGACAGCTCTGGGGCCAACGTCCTGACTTTC. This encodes CASSFDSSGANVLTF.